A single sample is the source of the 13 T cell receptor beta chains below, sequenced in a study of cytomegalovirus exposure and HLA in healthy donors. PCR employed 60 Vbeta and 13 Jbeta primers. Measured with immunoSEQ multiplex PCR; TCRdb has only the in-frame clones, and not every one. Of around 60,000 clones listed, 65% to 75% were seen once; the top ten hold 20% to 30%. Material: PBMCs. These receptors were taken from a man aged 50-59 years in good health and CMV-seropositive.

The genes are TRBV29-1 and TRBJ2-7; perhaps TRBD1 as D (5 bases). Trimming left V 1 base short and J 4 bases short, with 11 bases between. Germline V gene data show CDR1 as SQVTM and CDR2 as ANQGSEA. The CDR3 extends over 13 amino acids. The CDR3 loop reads CSVEVQGTYEQYF. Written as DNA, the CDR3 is TGCAGCGTTGAAGTTCAGGGTACATACGAGCAGTACTTC.

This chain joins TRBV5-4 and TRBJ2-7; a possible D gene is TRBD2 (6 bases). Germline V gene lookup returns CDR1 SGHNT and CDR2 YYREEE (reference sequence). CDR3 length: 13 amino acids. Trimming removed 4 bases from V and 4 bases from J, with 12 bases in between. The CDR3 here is CASSPGTPYEQYF. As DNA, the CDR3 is TGTGCCAGCAGCCCCGGGACTCCTTACGAGCAGTACTTC.

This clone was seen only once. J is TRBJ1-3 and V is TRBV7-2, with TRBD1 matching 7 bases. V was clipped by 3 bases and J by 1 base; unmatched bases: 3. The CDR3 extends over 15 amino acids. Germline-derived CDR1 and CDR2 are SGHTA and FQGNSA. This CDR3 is CASSFDRVSGNTIYF. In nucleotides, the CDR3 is TGTGCCAGCAGCTTTGACAGGGTTTCTGGAAACACCATATATTTT.

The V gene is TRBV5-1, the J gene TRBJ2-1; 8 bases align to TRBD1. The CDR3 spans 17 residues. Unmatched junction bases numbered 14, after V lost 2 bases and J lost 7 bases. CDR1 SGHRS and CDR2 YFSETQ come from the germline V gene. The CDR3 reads CASSFVRGRVHENEQFF. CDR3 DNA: TGCGCCAGCAGCTTCGTCAGGGGGCGGGTGCATGAGAATGAGCAGTTCTTC.

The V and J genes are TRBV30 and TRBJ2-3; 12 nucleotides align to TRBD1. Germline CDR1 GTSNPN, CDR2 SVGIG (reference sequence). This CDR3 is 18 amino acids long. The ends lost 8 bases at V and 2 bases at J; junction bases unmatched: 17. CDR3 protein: CASGLGSGTGGPTDTQYF. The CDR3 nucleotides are TGTGCCAGTGGATTGGGATCCGGGACAGGGGGCCCCACAGATACGCAGTATTTT.

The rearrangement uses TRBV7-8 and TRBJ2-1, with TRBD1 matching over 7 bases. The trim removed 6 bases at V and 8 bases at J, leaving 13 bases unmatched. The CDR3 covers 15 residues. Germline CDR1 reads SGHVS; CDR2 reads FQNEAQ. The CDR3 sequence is CASSYNRGSGHEQFF. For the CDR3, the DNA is TGTGCCAGCAGTTATAACAGGGGCTCTGGGCATGAGCAGTTCTTC.

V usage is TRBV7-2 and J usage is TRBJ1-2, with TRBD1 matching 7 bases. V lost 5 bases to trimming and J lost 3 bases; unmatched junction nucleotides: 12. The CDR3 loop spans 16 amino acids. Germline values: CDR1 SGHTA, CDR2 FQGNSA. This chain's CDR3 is CASSPPGTEDYYGYTF. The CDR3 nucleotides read TGTGCCAGCAGCCCGCCCGGGACAGAGGACTACTATGGCTACACCTTC.

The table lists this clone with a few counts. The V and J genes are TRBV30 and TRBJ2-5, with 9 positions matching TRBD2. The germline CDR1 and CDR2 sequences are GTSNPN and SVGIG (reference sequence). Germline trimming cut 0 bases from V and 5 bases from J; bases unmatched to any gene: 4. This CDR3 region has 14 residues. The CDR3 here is CAWSVSGGWETQYF. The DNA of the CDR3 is TGTGCCTGGAGTGTTAGCGGGGGCTGGGAGACCCAGTACTTC.

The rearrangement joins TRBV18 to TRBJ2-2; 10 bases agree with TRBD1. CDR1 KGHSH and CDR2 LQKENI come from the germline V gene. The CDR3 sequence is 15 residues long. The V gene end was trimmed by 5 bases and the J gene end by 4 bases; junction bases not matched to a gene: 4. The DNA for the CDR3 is TGTGCCAGCTCAATACGGGACAGGGGCACCGGGGAGCTGTTTTTT. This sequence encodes CASSIRDRGTGELFF. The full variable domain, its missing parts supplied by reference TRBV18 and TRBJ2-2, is NAGVMQNPRHLVRRRGQEARLRCSPMKGHSHVYWYRQLPEEGLKFMVYLQKENIIDESGMPKERFSAEFPKEGPSILRIQQVVRGDSAAYFCASSIRDRGTGELFFGEGSRLTVL.

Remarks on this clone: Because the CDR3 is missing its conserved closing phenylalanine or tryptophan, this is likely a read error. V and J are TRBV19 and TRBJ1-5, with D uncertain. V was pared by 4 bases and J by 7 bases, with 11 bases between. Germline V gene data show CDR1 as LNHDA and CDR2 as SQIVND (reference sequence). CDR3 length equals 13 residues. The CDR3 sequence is CASSSQTEQPQHV. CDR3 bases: TGTGCCAGTAGTAGCCAGACCGAACAGCCCCAGCATGTT.

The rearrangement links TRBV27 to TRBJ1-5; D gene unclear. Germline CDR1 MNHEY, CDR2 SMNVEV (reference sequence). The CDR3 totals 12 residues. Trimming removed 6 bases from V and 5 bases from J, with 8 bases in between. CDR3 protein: CASRAVDQPQHF. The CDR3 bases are TGTGCCAGCAGAGCCGTCGATCAGCCCCAGCATTTT.

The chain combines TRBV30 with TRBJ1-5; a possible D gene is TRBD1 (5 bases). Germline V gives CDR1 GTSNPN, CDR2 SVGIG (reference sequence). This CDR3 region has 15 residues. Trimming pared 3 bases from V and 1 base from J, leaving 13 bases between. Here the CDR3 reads CAWSYGGGSNQPQHF. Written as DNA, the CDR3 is TGTGCCTGGAGCTACGGGGGGGGAAGCAATCAGCCCCAGCATTTT.

CDR3 DNA sequence: TGTGCCAGCAGCCCGACAGCTTCCTCTGGAAACACCATATATTTT. Amino acids: CASSPTASSGNTIYF. The V and J genes are TRBV5-4 and TRBJ1-3, with D perhaps matching TRBD1 (5 bases). The CDR3 length is 15 residues. Deletions cut 4 bases from V and 0 bases from J, with 11 bases between. Germline CDR1 SGHNT, CDR2 YYREEE (reference sequence).